These T cell receptor beta chains were read from a single sample in a study of blood T cell repertoires in COVID-19. Sequencing was performed with immunoSEQ multiplex PCR; in TCRdb, only in-frame clones are kept and a portion is missing. The top ten clones hold about 4.8% of a sample with approximately 350,000 clones, around 86% of them seen once. Material: PBMCs or T cells enriched from blood (not recorded which). The receptors come from a woman aged 45-65 years who had recovered from COVID-19. The CDR3 runs from the conserved cysteine through the conserved F or W. D genes are given only for firm matches. Rows may omit the clone size; those that give it use once, few, many or a size class.

j_call d_call v_call clone_size cdr3_nt cdr3_aa
TRBJ1-3 TRBD1 TRBV18 NA TGTGCCAGCTCACCACAGGGGGCTATTGGAAACACCATATATTTT CASSPQGAIGNTIYF
TRBJ1-1 NA TRBV5-4 NA TGTGCCAGCAGGGGCGGGTCCGGGAGGGAAGCTTTCTTT CASRGGSGREAFF
TRBJ2-3 TRBD2 TRBV27 few TGTGCCAGCAGTAAGAGTTCTTTGCGGGAGGGCATTACAGATACGCAGTATTTT CASSKSSLREGITDTQYF
TRBJ1-2 TRBD1 TRBV20-1 NA TGCACCACAGACAGGGCAAATGGCTACACCTTC CTTDRANGYTF
TRBJ1-2 NA TRBV3-1/TRBV3-2 NA TGTGCCAGCAGCCAAGGGGGGGGGAACTATGGCTACACCTTC CASSQGGGNYGYTF
TRBJ1-5 TRBD1 TRBV18 NA TGTGCCAGCTCACCGGGGGACAGGGTAAGAAGGAACAATCAGCCCCAGCATTTT CASSPGDRVRRNNQPQHF
TRBJ1-6 TRBD1 TRBV6-4 NA TGTGCCAGCAGAAGAAACAGGGGGCAAAGTTCACCCCTCCACTTT CASRRNRGQSSPLHF
TRBJ2-1 TRBD2 TRBV27 NA TGTGCCAGCAGTAGGGGACTAGCGGGAGACAATGAGCAGTTCTTC CASSRGLAGDNEQFF
TRBJ1-4 TRBD1 TRBV4-1 NA TGCGCCAGCAGCCCGTCCGGGACAGTTGGCGAAAAACTGTTTTTT CASSPSGTVGEKLFF
TRBJ1-1 NA TRBV7-3 NA TGTGCCAGCAGCGCTTACAGGCACACTGAAGCTTTCTTT CASSAYRHTEAFF
TRBJ2-3 NA TRBV7-8 NA TGTGCCAGCAGCTTAGCGTTCGGTAGTGTATATACGCAGTATTTT CASSLAFGSVYTQYF
TRBJ1-5 NA TRBV6-6 NA TGTGCCAGCAGTTACGTTCAGGGCAATCAGCCCCAGCATTTT CASSYVQGNQPQHF
TRBJ1-2 TRBD1 TRBV19 NA TGTGCCAGTAGTATTAACGGACAGGGTAGTGGCTACACCTTC CASSINGQGSGYTF
TRBJ1-3 NA TRBV2 NA TGTGCCAGCTGGTCTGGAGCTGGAGCCGGCACCATATATTTT CASWSGAGAGTIYF